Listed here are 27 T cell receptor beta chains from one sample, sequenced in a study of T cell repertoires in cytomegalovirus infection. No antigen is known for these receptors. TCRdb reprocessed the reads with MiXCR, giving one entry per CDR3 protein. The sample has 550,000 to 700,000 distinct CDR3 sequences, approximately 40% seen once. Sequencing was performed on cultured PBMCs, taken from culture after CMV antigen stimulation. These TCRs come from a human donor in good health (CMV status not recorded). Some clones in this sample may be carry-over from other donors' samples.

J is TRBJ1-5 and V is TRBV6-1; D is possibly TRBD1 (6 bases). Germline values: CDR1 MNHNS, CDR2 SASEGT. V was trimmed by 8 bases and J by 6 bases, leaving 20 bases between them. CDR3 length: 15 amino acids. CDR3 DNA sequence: TGTGCCAGCGGGAAGACAGGTTTTGTCGGTCAGCCCCAGCATTTT. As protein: CASGKTGFVGQPQHF.

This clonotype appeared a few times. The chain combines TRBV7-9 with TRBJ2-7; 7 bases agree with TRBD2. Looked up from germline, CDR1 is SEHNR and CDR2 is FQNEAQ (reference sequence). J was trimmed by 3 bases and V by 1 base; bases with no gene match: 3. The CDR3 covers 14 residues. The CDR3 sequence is CASSLGGRDYEQYF. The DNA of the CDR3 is TGTGCCAGCAGCTTAGGGGGGAGGGACTACGAGCAGTACTTC. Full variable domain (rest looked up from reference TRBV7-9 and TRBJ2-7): DTGVSQNPRHKITKRGQNVTFRCDPISEHNRLYWYRQTLGQGPEFLTYFQNEAQLEKSRLLSDRFSAERPKGSFSTLEIQRTEQGDSAMYLCASSLGGRDYEQYFGPGTRLTVT.

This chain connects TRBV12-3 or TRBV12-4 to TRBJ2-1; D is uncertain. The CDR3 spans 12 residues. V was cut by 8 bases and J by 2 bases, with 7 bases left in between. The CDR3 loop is CASLNPYNEQFF. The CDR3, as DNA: TGTGCCAGCCTTAACCCCTACAATGAGCAGTTCTTC.

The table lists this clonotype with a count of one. The CDR3 loop is CASNPRGDSRNQPQHF. CDR3 DNA: TGTGCCAGCAACCCCAGAGGGGACAGTCGCAATCAGCCCCAGCATTTT. The rearrangement uses TRBV12-3 or TRBV12-4 and TRBJ1-5; 7 bases are a match to TRBD1. With 7 bases clipped from V and 2 bases from J, the junction kept 11 bases outside the gene matches. This CDR3 is built from 16 residues.

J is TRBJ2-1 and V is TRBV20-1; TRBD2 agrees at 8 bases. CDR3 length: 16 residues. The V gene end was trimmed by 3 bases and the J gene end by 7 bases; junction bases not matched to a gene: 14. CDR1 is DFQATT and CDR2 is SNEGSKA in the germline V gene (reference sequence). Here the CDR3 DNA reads TGCAGTGCTAGCCCTATTTCAGCGGGAGATTCAAATGAGCAGTTCTTC. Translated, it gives CSASPISAGDSNEQFF.

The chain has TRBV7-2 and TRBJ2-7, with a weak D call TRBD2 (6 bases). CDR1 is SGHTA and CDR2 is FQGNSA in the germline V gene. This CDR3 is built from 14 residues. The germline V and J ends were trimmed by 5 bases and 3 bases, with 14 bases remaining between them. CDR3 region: CASSQSLGGYEQYF. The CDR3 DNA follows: TGTGCCAGCAGCCAATCTCTGGGGGGCTACGAGCAGTACTTC.

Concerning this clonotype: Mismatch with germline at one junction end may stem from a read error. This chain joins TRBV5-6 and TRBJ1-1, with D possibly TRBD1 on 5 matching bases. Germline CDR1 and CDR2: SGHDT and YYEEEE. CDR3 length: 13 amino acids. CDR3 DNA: TGTGCCAGCAACTTGGGGCCGGAAAGTAAAGCTTTCTTT. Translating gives CASNLGPESKAFF.

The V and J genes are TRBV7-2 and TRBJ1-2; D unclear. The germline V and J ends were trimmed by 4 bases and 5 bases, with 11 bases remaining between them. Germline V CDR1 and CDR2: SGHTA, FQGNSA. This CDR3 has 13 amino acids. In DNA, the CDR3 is TGTGCCAGCAGCTCGGACCGCCAGTATGGCTACACCTTC. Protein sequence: CASSSDRQYGYTF.

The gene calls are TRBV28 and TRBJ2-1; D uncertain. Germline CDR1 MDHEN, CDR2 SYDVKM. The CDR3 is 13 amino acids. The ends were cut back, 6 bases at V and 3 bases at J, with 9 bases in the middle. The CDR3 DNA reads TGTGCCAGCAGATCTGACGTCTACAATGAGCAGTTCTTC. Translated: CASRSDVYNEQFF.

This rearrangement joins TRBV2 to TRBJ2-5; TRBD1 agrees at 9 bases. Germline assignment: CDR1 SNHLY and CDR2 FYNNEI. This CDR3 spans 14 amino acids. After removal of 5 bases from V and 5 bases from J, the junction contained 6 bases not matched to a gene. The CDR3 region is CASSTGTGRETQYF. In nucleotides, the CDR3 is TGTGCCAGCAGTACCGGGACAGGGAGGGAGACCCAGTACTTC. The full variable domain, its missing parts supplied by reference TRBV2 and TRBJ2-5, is EPEVTQTPSHQVTQMGQEVILRCVPISNHLYFYWYRQILGQKVEFLVSFYNNEISEKSEIFDDQFSVERPDGSNFTLKIRSTKLEDSAMYFCASSTGTGRETQYFGPGTRLLVL.

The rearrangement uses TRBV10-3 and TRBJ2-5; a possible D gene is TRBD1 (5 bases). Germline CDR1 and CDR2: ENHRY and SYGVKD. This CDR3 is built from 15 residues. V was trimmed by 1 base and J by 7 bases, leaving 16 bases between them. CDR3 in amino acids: CAISEFSSPTGTQYF. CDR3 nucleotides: TGTGCCATCAGTGAGTTCTCCAGTCCAACAGGGACCCAGTACTTC.

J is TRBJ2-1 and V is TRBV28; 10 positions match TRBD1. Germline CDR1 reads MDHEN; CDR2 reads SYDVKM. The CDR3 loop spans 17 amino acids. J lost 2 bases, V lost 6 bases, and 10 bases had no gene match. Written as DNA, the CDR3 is TGTGCCAGCAGGGGTACAGACAGGGGGCCTGCCTACAATGAGCAGTTCTTC. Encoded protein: CASRGTDRGPAYNEQFF.

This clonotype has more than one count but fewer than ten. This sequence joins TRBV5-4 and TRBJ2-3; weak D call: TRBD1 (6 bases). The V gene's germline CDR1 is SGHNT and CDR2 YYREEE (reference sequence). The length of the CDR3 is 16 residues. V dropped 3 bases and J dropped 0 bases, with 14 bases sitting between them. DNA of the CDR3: TGTGCCAGCAGCTCAGGGGTAGCGCTGAGCACAGATACGCAGTATTTT. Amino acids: CASSSGVALSTDTQYF. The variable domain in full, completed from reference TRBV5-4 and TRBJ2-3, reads ETGVTQSPTHLIKTRGQQVTLRCSSQSGHNTVSWYQQALGQGPQFIFQYYREEENGRGNFPPRFSGLQFPNYSSELNVNALELDDSALYLCASSSGVALSTDTQYFGPGTRLTVL.

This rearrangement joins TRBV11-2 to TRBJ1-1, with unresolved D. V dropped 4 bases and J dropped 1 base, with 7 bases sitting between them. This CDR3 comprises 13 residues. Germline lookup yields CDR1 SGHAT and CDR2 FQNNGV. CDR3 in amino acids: CASSSDANTEAFF. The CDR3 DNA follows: TGTGCCAGCAGCTCAGACGCGAACACTGAAGCTTTCTTT.

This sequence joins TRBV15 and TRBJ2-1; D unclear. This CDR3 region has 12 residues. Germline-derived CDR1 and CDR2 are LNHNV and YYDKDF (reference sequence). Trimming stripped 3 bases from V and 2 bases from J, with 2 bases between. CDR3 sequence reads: CATSRAYNEQFF. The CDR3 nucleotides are TGTGCCACCAGCAGGGCCTACAATGAGCAGTTCTTC.

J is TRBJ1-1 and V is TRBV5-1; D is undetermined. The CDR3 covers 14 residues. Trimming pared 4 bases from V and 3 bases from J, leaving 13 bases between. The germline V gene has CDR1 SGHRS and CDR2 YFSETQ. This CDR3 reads CASSLYSGDTEAFF. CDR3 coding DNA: TGCGCCAGCAGCCTATACTCCGGGGACACTGAAGCTTTCTTT.

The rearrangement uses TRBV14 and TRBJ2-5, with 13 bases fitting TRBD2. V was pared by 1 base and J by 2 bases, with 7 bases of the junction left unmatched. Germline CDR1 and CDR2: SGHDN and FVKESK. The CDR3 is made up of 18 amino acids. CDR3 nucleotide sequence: TGTGCCAGCAGCCAAGCAAAGACTAGCGGGGGGAATCAAGAGACCCAGTACTTC. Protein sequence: CASSQAKTSGGNQETQYF.

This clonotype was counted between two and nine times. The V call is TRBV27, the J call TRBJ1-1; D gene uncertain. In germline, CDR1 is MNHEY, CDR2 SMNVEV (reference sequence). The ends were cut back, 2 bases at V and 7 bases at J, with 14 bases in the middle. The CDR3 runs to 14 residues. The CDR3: CASSLGRRVSEAFF. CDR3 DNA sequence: TGTGCCAGCAGTTTAGGGAGGAGAGTGAGTGAAGCTTTCTTT.

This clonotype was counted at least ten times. CDR3 bases: TGTGCCAGCAGCTTAGCCCCAGGGAATAATTCACCCCTCCACTTT. Encoded protein: CASSLAPGNNSPLHF. The chain carries TRBV7-2 and TRBJ1-6; a weak D match, TRBD1 (5 bases). V dropped 0 bases and J dropped 5 bases, with 8 bases sitting between them. From germline, CDR1 is SGHTA and CDR2 FQGNSA. The CDR3 runs to 15 residues. The variable domain in full, with the rest retrieved from reference TRBV7-2 and TRBJ1-6, is GAGVSQSPSNKVTEKGKDVELRCDPISGHTALYWYRQSLGQGLEFLIYFQGNSAPDKSGLPSDRFSAERTGGSVSTLTIQRTQQEDSAVYLCASSLAPGNNSPLHFGNGTRLTVT.

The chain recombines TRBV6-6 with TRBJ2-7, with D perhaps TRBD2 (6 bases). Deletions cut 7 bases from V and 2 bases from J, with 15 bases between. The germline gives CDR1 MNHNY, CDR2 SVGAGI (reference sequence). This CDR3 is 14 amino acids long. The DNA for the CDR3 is TGTGCCAGCACCGACGGGGGTCTACCCTACGAGCAGTACTTC. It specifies CASTDGGLPYEQYF.

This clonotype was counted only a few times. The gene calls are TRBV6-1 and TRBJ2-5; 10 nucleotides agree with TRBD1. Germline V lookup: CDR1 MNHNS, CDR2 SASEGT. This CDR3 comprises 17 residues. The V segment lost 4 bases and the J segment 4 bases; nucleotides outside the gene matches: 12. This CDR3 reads CASSAVTGGADGETQYF. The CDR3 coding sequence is TGTGCCAGCAGTGCAGTGACAGGGGGCGCGGACGGAGAGACCCAGTACTTC.

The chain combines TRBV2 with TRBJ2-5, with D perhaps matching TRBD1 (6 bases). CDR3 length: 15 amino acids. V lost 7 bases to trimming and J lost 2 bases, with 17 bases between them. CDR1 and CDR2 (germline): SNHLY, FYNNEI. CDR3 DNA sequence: TGTGCCAGCACTCAAGGGGGAGAAATACAAGAGACCCAGTACTTC. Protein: CASTQGGEIQETQYF.

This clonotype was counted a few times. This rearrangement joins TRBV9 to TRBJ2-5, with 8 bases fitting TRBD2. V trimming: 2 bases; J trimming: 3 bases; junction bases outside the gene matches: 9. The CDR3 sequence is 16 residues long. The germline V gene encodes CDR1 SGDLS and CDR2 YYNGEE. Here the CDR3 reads CASSVLSGGREETQYF. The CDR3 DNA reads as TGTGCCAGCAGCGTCCTCTCGGGGGGGCGGGAAGAGACCCAGTACTTC.

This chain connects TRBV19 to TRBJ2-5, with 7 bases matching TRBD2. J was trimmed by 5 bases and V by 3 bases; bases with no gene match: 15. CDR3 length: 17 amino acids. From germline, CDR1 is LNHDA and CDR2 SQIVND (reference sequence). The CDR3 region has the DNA TGTGCCAGTAGTATCCCTGGGGGGGGTTCGAAAAGGGAGACCCAGTACTTC. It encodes CASSIPGGGSKRETQYF.

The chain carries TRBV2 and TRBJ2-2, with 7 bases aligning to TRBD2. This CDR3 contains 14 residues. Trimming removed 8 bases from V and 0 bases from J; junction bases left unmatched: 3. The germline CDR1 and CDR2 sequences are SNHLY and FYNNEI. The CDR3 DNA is TGTGCCAGCGGGGGGGGATCGAACACCGGGGAGCTGTTTTTT. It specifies CASGGGSNTGELFF.

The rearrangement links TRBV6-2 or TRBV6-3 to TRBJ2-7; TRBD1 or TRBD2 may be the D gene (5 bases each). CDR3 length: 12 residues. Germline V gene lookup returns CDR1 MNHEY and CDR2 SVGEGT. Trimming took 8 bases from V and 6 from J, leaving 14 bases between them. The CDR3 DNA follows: TGTGCCAGCTTCGATCCAGGGACCGAGCAGTACTTC. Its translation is CASFDPGTEQYF.

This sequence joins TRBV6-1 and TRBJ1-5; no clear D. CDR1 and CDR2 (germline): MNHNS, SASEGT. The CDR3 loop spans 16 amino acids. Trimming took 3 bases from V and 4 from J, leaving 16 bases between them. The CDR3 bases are TGTGCCAGCAGTGATCAAAGAGGGAGGGAAAATCAGCCCCAGCATTTT. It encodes CASSDQRGRENQPQHF.